The 18 T cell receptor beta chains presented below share a single source sample, sequenced in a study of T cell repertoires in cytomegalovirus infection (dated by TCRdb to between 2018 and 2021). Sequencing was carried out with an Illumina HiSeq 1500. TCRdb handled the public reads itself, with Q25 trimming in fastp and clone calling in MiXCR, and kept productive beta chains. Rows with a matching CDR3 protein are joined into one entry that keeps the most common DNA and genes. This sample holds approximately 470,000 distinct CDR3 sequences; about 44% were observed only once. The ten largest clones add up to around 45% of the sample. Sample treatment or condition, as interpreted from the label and publication: in vitro stimulation with specific CMV peptide epitopes to enrich CMV-specific T cells. Their antigen targets remain unknown. The material was cultured PBMCs, obtained from culture after CMV antigen stimulation. The receptors were sampled from a human donor in good health (CMV status not recorded). Some clones in this sample may be carry-over from other donors' samples.

This clonotype was counted at least ten times. In nucleotides, the CDR3 is TGTGCCAGCAGAACTAGCGGGAGCACAGATACGCAGTATTTT. Translation gives CASRTSGSTDTQYF. This sequence joins TRBV6-1 and TRBJ2-3, with 9 nucleotides matching TRBD2. The germline V gene encodes CDR1 MNHNS and CDR2 SASEGT. Trimming at V came to 6 bases and at J to 0 bases, leaving 1 base not matched to a gene. The CDR3 runs to 14 residues.

The gene calls are TRBV11-2 and TRBJ1-4; 7 bases map to TRBD1. CDR1 and CDR2 from the germline V gene are SGHAT and FQNNGV. The CDR3 runs 17 residues. Trimming cost V 5 bases and J 5 bases; bases outside gene matches: 14. The CDR3: CASSTWTGVLMNEKLFF. The CDR3 coding sequence is TGTGCCAGCAGCACCTGGACAGGTGTCCTTATGAATGAAAAACTGTTTTTT.

The rearrangement joins TRBV6-1 to TRBJ1-4, with D tentatively TRBD1 (5 bases). The CDR3 length is 15 residues. V was cut by 4 bases and J by 6 bases, with 15 bases left in between. The germline gives CDR1 MNHNS, CDR2 SASEGT. The CDR3 DNA reads as TGTGCCAGCAGTGCCTACAGCCCGGGGGATGAAAAACTGTTTTTT. Amino acids: CASSAYSPGDEKLFF.

J is TRBJ1-5 and V is TRBV4-1; D gene uncertain. The germline V and J ends were trimmed by 3 bases and 3 bases, with 9 bases remaining between them. The germline V gene encodes CDR1 MGHRA and CDR2 YSYEKL. CDR3 length: 14 amino acids. The CDR3: CASSQTTFNQPQHF. In DNA form, the CDR3 reads TGCGCCAGCAGCCAGACGACCTTCAATCAGCCCCAGCATTTT.

This clonotype came up a few times. This chain joins TRBV7-9 and TRBJ2-3; 9 bases are shared with TRBD1. From germline, CDR1 is SEHNR and CDR2 FQNEAQ (reference sequence). Trimming cost V 5 bases and J 0 bases; bases outside gene matches: 9. The CDR3 is made up of 17 amino acids. The CDR3 DNA follows: TGTGCCAGCAGCCCAAGCGACAGGGGGGGTAGCACAGATACGCAGTATTTT. This translates into CASSPSDRGGSTDTQYF.

In its sample, this clonotype was seen a few times. This chain links TRBV6-1 with TRBJ2-1; D remains unclear. This CDR3 spans 15 amino acids. The germline V and J ends were trimmed by 0 bases and 9 bases, with 15 bases remaining between them. Germline V CDR1 and CDR2: MNHNS, SASEGT. The CDR3 spells CASSEAQLSVGEQFF. CDR3 nucleotide sequence: TGTGCCAGCAGTGAAGCGCAACTTTCAGTCGGTGAGCAGTTCTTC.

This clonotype has only a few counts. The chain joins TRBV7-6 to TRBJ2-5, with D possibly TRBD2 on 6 matching bases. With 8 bases removed from V and 9 bases from J, the gap between germline ends came to 16 bases. The V gene's germline CDR1 is SGHVS and CDR2 FNYEAQ. The CDR3 is 12 amino acids. The CDR3 is CASSRLVVAQYF. For the CDR3, the DNA is TGTGCCAGCTCTAGACTAGTCGTGGCCCAGTACTTC.

The chain combines TRBV7-2 with TRBJ1-1; maybe TRBD1 (5 bases). The ends were cut back, 4 bases at V and 7 bases at J, with 16 bases in the middle. The germline CDR1 and CDR2 sequences are SGHTA and FQGNSA. The CDR3 is made up of 14 amino acids. The CDR3 nucleotides read TGTGCCAGCAGCTCGTCCGGGGCGAGGATTGAAGCTTTCTTT. Its translation is CASSSSGARIEAFF.

J is TRBJ1-5 and V is TRBV19; a weak D match, TRBD1 (6 bases). V shed 5 bases and J shed 5 bases, with 16 bases lying between them. The germline V gene encodes CDR1 LNHDA and CDR2 SQIVND (reference sequence). The CDR3 is 15 residues long. CDR3: CASSPGWGLDQPQHF. The CDR3 DNA reads TGTGCCAGTAGTCCGGGGTGGGGGCTGGATCAGCCCCAGCATTTT. The full variable domain, its missing parts supplied by reference TRBV19 and TRBJ1-5, is DGGITQSPKYLFRKEGQNVTLSCEQNLNHDAMYWYRQDPGQGLRLIYYSQIVNDFQKGDIAEGYSVSREKKESFPLTVTSAQKNPTAFYLCASSPGWGLDQPQHFGDGTRLSIL.

The chain joins TRBV7-8 to TRBJ2-5, with D possibly being TRBD2 (6 bases). The CDR3 is 15 amino acids. In germline, CDR1 is SGHVS, CDR2 FQNEAQ. V was clipped by 5 bases and J by 5 bases, with 18 bases between them. The CDR3 protein is CASSLTPGVDETQYF. CDR3 DNA: TGTGCCAGCAGCCTCACCCCGGGGGTGGATGAGACCCAGTACTTC.

This rearrangement joins TRBV12-3 or TRBV12-4 to TRBJ2-7, with 11 bases identical to TRBD2. After removal of 4 bases from V and 5 bases from J, the junction contained 4 bases not matched to a gene. The CDR3 loop spans 14 amino acids. CDR3 region: CASSWGLAADEQYF. The CDR3 DNA is TGTGCCAGCAGTTGGGGACTAGCGGCGGACGAGCAGTACTTC.

This chain links TRBV4-1 with TRBJ1-2; no clear D. Between the trimmed V and J ends, which lost 0 bases and 3 bases, there was a span of 14 bases. The CDR3 consists of 16 residues. Germline assignment: CDR1 MGHRA and CDR2 YSYEKL. CDR3 DNA: TGCGCCAGCAGCCAAGATCCTTTGGAGGGCTACTATGGCTACACCTTC. As protein: CASSQDPLEGYYGYTF.

The genes are TRBV7-6 and TRBJ1-1, with a weak D call TRBD1 (5 bases). V was pared by 6 bases and J by 5 bases, with 19 bases between. The CDR3 totals 15 residues. The germline gives CDR1 SGHVS, CDR2 FNYEAQ. The CDR3 DNA reads as TGTGCCAGCAGTCTAGGGAGGGGCGTGGGGACTGAAGCTTTCTTT. Amino acids: CASSLGRGVGTEAFF.

The rearrangement links TRBV18 to TRBJ1-1, with D possibly TRBD1 on 5 matching bases. The germline V and J ends were trimmed by 4 bases and 3 bases, with 15 bases remaining between them. The CDR3 runs to 15 residues. CDR1 and CDR2 (germline): KGHSH, LQKENI. The CDR3 loop is CASSQAGFQYTEAFF. In nucleotides, the CDR3 is TGTGCCAGCTCACAAGCAGGGTTCCAGTACACTGAAGCTTTCTTT.

This clonotype was detected only a few times. The chain couples TRBV7-2 to TRBJ2-2, with 9 nucleotides matching TRBD2. Germline V CDR1 and CDR2: SGHTA, FQGNSA. This CDR3 contains 15 residues. Trimming at V came to 7 bases and at J to 4 bases, leaving 7 bases not matched to a gene. The CDR3, as DNA: TGTGCCAGCACGGGCGGGAGGGCCCCCACCGGGGAGCTGTTTTTT. Translation gives CASTGGRAPTGELFF. The full variable domain, in which reference TRBV7-2 and TRBJ2-2 provide the parts outside the CDR3, is GAGVSQSPSNKVTEKGKDVELRCDPISGHTALYWYRQSLGQGLEFLIYFQGNSAPDKSGLPSDRFSAERTGGSVSTLTIQRTQQEDSAVYLCASTGGRAPTGELFFGEGSRLTVL.

This sequence joins TRBV6-5 and TRBJ1-1; TRBD1 matches at 8 bases. CDR3 length equals 15 residues. The V segment lost 6 bases and the J segment 1 base; nucleotides outside the gene matches: 7. Germline CDR1 MNHEY, CDR2 SVGAGI. CDR3 DNA: TGTGCCAGCAGGGCAGGGGGCCACCGGAACACTGAAGCTTTCTTT. Translation: CASRAGGHRNTEAFF.

The rearrangement links TRBV12-3 or TRBV12-4 to TRBJ2-7, with TRBD1 identical over 8 bases. The CDR3 has 13 amino acids. Germline trimming cut 5 bases from V and 7 bases from J; bases unmatched to any gene: 7. The CDR3 coding sequence is TGTGCCAGCAGTCCCCAGGGGGCGGAAGAGCAGTACTTC. Amino acid sequence: CASSPQGAEEQYF.

The chain couples TRBV27 to TRBJ2-2; D is possibly TRBD1 (5 bases). The CDR3 spans 15 residues. Trimming stripped 4 bases from V and 4 bases from J, with 13 bases between. Per the germline V gene, CDR1 is MNHEY and CDR2 is SMNVEV (reference sequence). The CDR3 here is CASSSLVGVTGELFF. The CDR3 DNA reads TGTGCCAGCAGTTCCCTAGTAGGGGTCACCGGGGAGCTGTTTTTT.